This T cell receptor (beta chain) was captured by sequencing in a study of T cells expressing NK-cell markers. About the study: Underlying the TCR beta repertoires were sorted CD3+CD56+NKG2C+, CD3+CD56+NKG2C- and CD3+CD56-NKG2C+ T cells.

The CDR3 is 15 amino acids. Germline V gene lookup returns CDR1 SGHDN and CDR2 FVKESK. Generation of TCR beta cDNA was performed by 5'RACE template switching incorporating UMIs. From the 5' RACE reads, TCRdb lists one entry per CDR3 protein and no DNA. This listing includes 300,000 to 450,000 distinct CDR3 sequences. This clonotype was sampled from a man aged 18-69 years in good health. The chain carries TRBV14 and TRBJ1-2; TCRdb's D call of TRBD1 is untestable without DNA. Sequences were obtained from blood T cells: a sorted CD56 or NKG2C T cell subset, CD4+ or CD8+ T cells, or bulk PBMC T cells (not recorded which). The CDR3 loop is CASSQDRRGNYGYTF. Using reference TRBV14 and TRBJ1-2 for the parts outside the CDR3, the full variable domain is EAGVTQFPSHSVIEKGQTVTLRCDPISGHDNLYWYRRVMGKEIKFLLHFVKESKQDESGMPNNRFLAERTGGTYSTLKVQPAELEDSGVYFCASSQDRRGNYGYTFGSGTRLTVV.